Each of the 21 T cell receptor beta chains below was sequenced from the same sample in a study of blood T cell repertoires in COVID-19. Data came from immunoSEQ multiplex PCR; TCRdb stores just in-frame clones and leaves some out. This table has hundreds of thousands of clones, 82% appearing once. Input material: peripheral blood. The receptors here all came from a woman older than 75 with active or convalescent COVID-19.

This rearrangement joins TRBV7-9 to TRBJ2-1; 8 bases are shared with TRBD2. V dropped 3 bases and J dropped 1; count of bases not matched to a gene: 5. Germline CDR1 SEHNR, CDR2 FQNEAQ (reference sequence). This CDR3 has 16 residues. The CDR3 DNA is TGTGCCAGCAGCTTCCGTGCTAGCGGGTCCTACAATGAGCAGTTCTTC. This encodes CASSFRASGSYNEQFF.

The V gene is TRBV10-2, the J gene TRBJ2-7; TRBD2 matches at 13 bases. There are 17 residues in the CDR3. Germline V CDR1 and CDR2: WSHSY, SAAADI. The junction had 12 bases not matched to a gene; V was cut back by 7 bases and J by 3 bases. CDR3 protein: CASTQQRGLAGSYEQYF. The CDR3 region has the DNA TGCGCCAGCACTCAACAGCGGGGACTAGCGGGAAGCTACGAGCAGTACTTC.

The DNA of the CDR3 is TGTGCCAGCAGCCTGACTAGCGGGAGTCCATTGAATGAGCAGTTCTTC. This codes for CASSLTSGSPLNEQFF. The rearrangement links TRBV4-2 to TRBJ2-1; the match to TRBD2 covers 12 bases. CDR3 length: 16 amino acids. CDR1 and CDR2 (germline): LGHNA, YNFKEQ. Losses at the gene ends were 4 bases for V and 7 bases for J; bases not matched to a gene: 8.

The chain has TRBV27 and TRBJ2-3; TRBD2 matches at 10 bases. The CDR3 length is 15 residues. V was pared by 5 bases and J by 2 bases, with 4 bases of the junction left unmatched. Germline-derived CDR1 and CDR2 are MNHEY and SMNVEV (reference sequence). The CDR3 DNA reads TGTGCCAGCAGTAGCAGCGGGGGGGACACAGATACGCAGTATTTT. Its protein product is CASSSSGGDTDTQYF.

As regards this clone: The identical CDR3 is also encoded by other nucleotide sequences in the sample. The V and J genes are TRBV18 and TRBJ1-1; weak D call: TRBD1 (6 bases). The V gene's germline CDR1 is KGHSH and CDR2 LQKENI. The CDR3 consists of 14 residues. V was pared by 2 bases and J by 0 bases, with 7 bases between. The CDR3 loop is CASSPDRLNTEAFF. The CDR3 DNA is TGTGCCAGCTCACCAGACAGGTTGAACACTGAAGCTTTCTTT. Complete variable domain (other parts from reference TRBV18 and TRBJ1-1): NAGVMQNPRHLVRRRGQEARLRCSPMKGHSHVYWYRQLPEEGLKFMVYLQKENIIDESGMPKERFSAEFPKEGPSILRIQQVVRGDSAAYFCASSPDRLNTEAFFGQGTRLTVV.

Here the CDR3 DNA reads TGTGCCAGCGCCCAAGGGATCGGGACAGGTGTGACCTACAATGAGCAGTTCTTC. Its protein product is CASAQGIGTGVTYNEQFF. The genes are TRBV28 and TRBJ2-1; 8 positions agree with TRBD1. Germline CDR1 and CDR2: MDHEN and SYDVKM. This CDR3 comprises 18 residues. With 8 bases clipped from V and 2 bases from J, the junction kept 17 bases outside the gene matches. Filled out from reference TRBV28 and TRBJ2-1, the complete variable domain reads DVKVTQSSRYLVKRTGEKVFLECVQDMDHENMFWYRQDPGLGLRLIYFSYDVKMKEKGDIPEGYSVSREKKERFSLILESASTNQTSMYLCASAQGIGTGVTYNEQFFGPGTRLTVL.

The CDR3 here is CASSISVGGRLNTEAFF. CDR3 in DNA: TGTGCCAGTAGTATTAGCGTGGGGGGGCGATTGAACACTGAAGCTTTCTTT. The rearrangement links TRBV19 to TRBJ1-1, with D perhaps TRBD1 (6 bases). Germline V CDR1 and CDR2: LNHDA, SQIVND (reference sequence). Trimming removed 3 bases at V and 0 bases at J, with 17 bases between. This CDR3 has 17 residues. The entire variable domain, with the rest obtained from reference TRBV19 and TRBJ1-1, is as follows: DGGITQSPKYLFRKEGQNVTLSCEQNLNHDAMYWYRQDPGQGLRLIYYSQIVNDFQKGDIAEGYSVSREKKESFPLTVTSAQKNPTAFYLCASSISVGGRLNTEAFFGQGTRLTVV.

CDR3 in DNA: TGTGCCATCAGTGAGTCCTCTAGACCCAACTCCTACGAGCAGTACTTC. Translation gives CAISESSRPNSYEQYF. The chain joins TRBV10-3 to TRBJ2-7; D not resolved. The germline CDR1 and CDR2 sequences are ENHRY and SYGVKD. V was shortened by 0 bases and J by 0 bases, with 12 bases between the two germline ends. The CDR3 spans 16 residues.

The chain's CDR3 is CASSEGGSETQYF. CDR3 nucleotides: TGCGCCAGCAGTGAAGGCGGGAGTGAGACCCAGTACTTC. V gene TRBV10-1 combines with J gene TRBJ2-5, with TRBD2 matching 7 bases. The CDR3 sequence is 13 residues long. The V gene end was trimmed by 3 bases and the J gene end by 5 bases; junction bases not matched to a gene: 3. Germline-derived CDR1 and CDR2 are WNHNN and SYGVQD (reference sequence).

This rearrangement joins TRBV2 to TRBJ2-5; D is perhaps TRBD2 (6 bases). This CDR3 has 14 amino acids. V was pared by 7 bases and J by 5 bases, with 17 bases between. Germline assignment: CDR1 SNHLY and CDR2 FYNNEI. The CDR3 bases are TGTGCCAGCACCTCTGGGACTGGGAGGGAGACCCAGTACTTC. It codes for CASTSGTGRETQYF.

The chain has TRBV7-2 and TRBJ2-1; D is possibly TRBD1 (5 bases). CDR3 length: 15 residues. Trimming cost V 1 base and J 9 bases, with 16 bases left between them. Germline V gene sequence: CDR1 SGHTA, CDR2 FQGNSA. The CDR3 coding sequence is TGTGCCAGCAGCTTAGAGGGAACCCGAAGGGGTGAGCAGTTCTTC. Its translation is CASSLEGTRRGEQFF.

The CDR3 DNA sequence: TGTGCCAGCAGTTATGGCAGGGGCTCCTACGAGCAGTACTTC. This encodes CASSYGRGSYEQYF. The chain carries TRBV6-5 and TRBJ2-7; D is perhaps TRBD1 (6 bases). The CDR3 has 14 residues. Germline CDR1 MNHEY, CDR2 SVGAGI. The germline V and J ends were trimmed by 3 bases and 0 bases, with 9 bases remaining between them.

The gene calls are TRBV18 and TRBJ1-5, with 8 positions matching TRBD1. The germline CDR1 and CDR2 sequences are KGHSH and LQKENI. The CDR3 is 15 residues long. V shed 4 bases, J shed 4 bases, and the junction held 6 bases outside the gene matches. The CDR3 loop reads CASSLGQGANQPQHF. The CDR3 bases are TGTGCCAGCTCACTCGGGCAGGGGGCGAATCAGCCCCAGCATTTT.

This chain joins TRBV6-5 and TRBJ1-5, with 8 bases lining up with TRBD1. The germline V gene encodes CDR1 MNHEY and CDR2 SVGAGI. The CDR3 runs 14 residues. V gave up 8 bases and J gave up 2 bases; unmatched junction bases: 5. CDR3 sequence (DNA): TGTGCCAGCGGCCCACAGGGGGGCAATCAGCCCCAGCATTTT. Translated: CASGPQGGNQPQHF.

The chain recombines TRBV6-2 or TRBV6-3 with TRBJ1-5; the D is unclear. The CDR3 contains 18 residues. Between the trimmed V and J ends, which lost 4 bases and 0 bases, there was a span of 19 bases. CDR1 is MNHEY, CDR2 SVGEGT, per germline. CDR3 bases: TGTGCCAGCAGTTTCGGGGTAAGGTCGGCCTATAGCAATCAGCCCCAGCATTTT. Translation: CASSFGVRSAYSNQPQHF.

This clone was recorded only once. The genes are TRBV7-9 and TRBJ2-1; the match to TRBD2 covers 11 bases. The germline gives CDR1 SEHNR, CDR2 FQNEAQ (reference sequence). The CDR3 is 15 amino acids. The V gene end was trimmed by 6 bases and the J gene end by 5 bases; junction bases not matched to a gene: 6. The CDR3 here is CASRILAGGNNEQFF. DNA for the CDR3: TGTGCCAGCAGAATTCTAGCGGGAGGAAACAATGAGCAGTTCTTC.

This clone has just one count. The gene calls are TRBV13 and TRBJ1-2, with D uncertain. The CDR3 covers 14 residues. Germline CDR1 is PRHDT and CDR2 is FYEKMQ (reference sequence). V was pared by 3 bases and J by 5 bases, with 13 bases between. The CDR3: CASSLSGAGYGYTF. The CDR3 DNA reads as TGTGCCAGCAGCTTGAGCGGTGCTGGGTATGGCTACACCTTC. Supplemented by reference TRBV13 and TRBJ1-2, the full variable domain reads AAGVIQSPRHLIKEKRETATLKCYPIPRHDTVYWYQQGPGQDPQFLISFYEKMQSDKGSIPDRFSAQQFSDYHSELNMSSLELGDSALYFCASSLSGAGYGYTFGSGTRLTVV.

The chain recombines TRBV28 with TRBJ1-1, with a tentative D call TRBD1 (5 bases). CDR1 is MDHEN, CDR2 SYDVKM, per germline. The CDR3 totals 15 residues. V gave up 4 bases and J gave up 1 base, with 13 bases separating them. DNA for the CDR3: TGTGCCAGCAGTTATTTTGACAGAAGGAACACTGAAGCTTTCTTT. This translates into CASSYFDRRNTEAFF.

The chain recombines TRBV28 with TRBJ2-3; TRBD2 aligns across 9 bases. Germline V gene data show CDR1 as MDHEN and CDR2 as SYDVKM. The CDR3 has 17 residues. Unmatched junction bases numbered 11, after V lost 3 bases and J lost 4 bases. The CDR3 DNA sequence: TGTGCCAGCAGTTTGGCGGTAGCGGGAGTAGTGGCAGATACGCAGTATTTT. This gives the protein CASSLAVAGVVADTQYF.

This clone was detected once. The gene calls are TRBV15 and TRBJ2-3; possible D gene TRBD2, 5 bases. Trimming took off 4 bases at V and 1 base at J, with 12 bases between the two ends. The CDR3 length is 15 residues. The V gene's germline CDR1 is LNHNV and CDR2 YYDKDF (reference sequence). CDR3 DNA: TGTGCCACCAGCACCCCGCCCGGGGGCACAGATACGCAGTATTTT. Amino acids: CATSTPPGGTDTQYF.

This chain connects TRBV24-1 to TRBJ2-3, with 8 bases aligning to TRBD1. The germline CDR1 and CDR2 sequences are KGHDR and SFDVKD. J was trimmed by 3 bases and V by 5 bases; bases with no gene match: 12. The CDR3 has 17 residues. Here the CDR3 reads CATSGVTGTGQTDTQYF. CDR3 in DNA: TGTGCCACCAGTGGGGTCACCGGGACAGGACAAACAGATACGCAGTATTTT.